The 2 T cell receptor beta chains below all came from one sample that was sequenced in a study of T cell repertoires in cytomegalovirus infection. One entry per CDR3 protein, called by TCRdb with MiXCR from the reads. The data contain 510,000 or so distinct CDR3 sequences, about 30% of them singletons. The specimen sequenced was PBMCs. The receptor set was obtained from a human donor in good health (CMV status not recorded). Some clones in this sample may be carry-over from other donors' samples.

For the CDR3, the DNA is TGCAGTGCTAGACCCCCGGTAGCGGGAGGGATAGCCAAAAACATTCAGTACTTC. It yields the protein CSARPPVAGGIAKNIQYF. This chain connects TRBV20-1 to TRBJ2-4; TRBD2 matches at 11 bases. CDR3 length: 18 amino acids. V trimming: 2 bases; J trimming: 0 bases; junction bases outside the gene matches: 9. Germline V gene sequence: CDR1 DFQATT, CDR2 SNEGSKA (reference sequence).

A few counts support this clonotype. The chain employs TRBV28 and TRBJ2-6, with 8 bases aligning to TRBD1. CDR3 length equals 16 residues. Germline V gene data show CDR1 as MDHEN and CDR2 as SYDVKM. Unmatched junction bases numbered 3, after V lost 3 bases and J lost 2 bases. The DNA for the CDR3 is TGTGCCAGCAGTTTCGACAGGGGCCCTGGGGCCAACGTCCTGACTTTC. Protein product: CASSFDRGPGANVLTF. Combining the CDR3 with reference TRBV28 and TRBJ2-6 gives the whole variable domain DVKVTQSSRYLVKRTGEKVFLECVQDMDHENMFWYRQDPGLGLRLIYFSYDVKMKEKGDIPEGYSVSREKKERFSLILESASTNQTSMYLCASSFDRGPGANVLTFGAGSRLTVL.